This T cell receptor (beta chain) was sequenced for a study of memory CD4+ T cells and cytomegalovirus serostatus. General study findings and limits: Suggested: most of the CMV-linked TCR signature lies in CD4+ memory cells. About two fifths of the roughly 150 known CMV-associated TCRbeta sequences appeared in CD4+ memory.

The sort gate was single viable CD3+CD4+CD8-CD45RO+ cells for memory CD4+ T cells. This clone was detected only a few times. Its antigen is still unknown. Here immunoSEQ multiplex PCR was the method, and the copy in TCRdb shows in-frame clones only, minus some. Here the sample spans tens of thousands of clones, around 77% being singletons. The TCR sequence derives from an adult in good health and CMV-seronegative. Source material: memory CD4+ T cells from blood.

CDR3 nucleotides: TGTGCCAGCAGTTCACATCGTCACACCGTCTATGGCTACACCTTC. It codes for CASSSHRHTVYGYTF. The chain links TRBV28 to TRBJ1-2; D gene unclear. This CDR3 has 15 amino acids. The ends were cut back, 4 bases at V and 4 bases at J, with 16 bases in the middle. Looked up from germline, CDR1 is MDHEN and CDR2 is SYDVKM.